Listed here is a single T cell receptor (beta chain). Which antigen it targets is not known. Per-base qualities were not stored, and no clone one base away is much larger. Library preparation used the immunoSEQ multiplex PCR assay. For the multiplex PCR, a mixture combining 60 forward primers for TCR Vbeta segments and 13 reverse primers for TCR Jbeta segments was used. Amplification of the CDR3 region of rearranged TCR beta genes was performed with a multiplex PCR assay on genomic DNA. The Illumina HiSeq System was used to sequence the amplified TCR beta libraries as 87-base-pair reads. From the authors' description of their analysis: A later analysis tallied 80 million to 95 million unique TCR beta chains across the 660 or so repertoires, and around 12 million of those chains were shared by two or more donors. Raw reads were error-corrected and collapsed into unique sequences with a nearest-neighbor algorithm that merged closely related sequences to remove PCR and sequencing errors. To assign V, D and J gene segments, CDR3 sequences were aligned to IMGT reference sequences. For a sequence to be retained, at least a six-nucleotide match to both a V gene segment and a J gene segment was required. A rearrangement counted as productive if the CDR3 had no stop codons and remained in frame with V and J, and every other rearrangement counted as non-productive. CDR3 was defined according to IMGT convention as the region running from the second conserved V-encoded cysteine to the conserved J-encoded phenylalanine. The earlier analysis of fewer than 750 of the donors excluded sequences that lacked an unambiguous match to a single V gene segment. An earlier analysis of some 500 of the donors classified V segments as functional when productive rearrangements were above 56.7% and as segregating when the standard deviation between donors was above 5%. A statistical classification framework was developed to diagnose cytomegalovirus status using the catalog of TCR beta chain sequences. A later analysis assigned V and J genes by comparing TCR nucleotide sequences with IMGT/GENE-DB human TR gene sequences. Using the TCRdist pipeline, a later analysis assigned CDR3 sequences along with most-parsimonious VDJ recombination scenarios. In a later analysis, each TCR beta chain was defined by its CDR3 amino acid sequence together with its V-gene family, and reads without a unique V-gene family were excluded. In a later analysis, fewer than 600 highly shared, low-generation-probability nucleotide sequences were removed to address suspected cross-contamination and a sequencing artifact. For each public chain, a later analysis derived a clonal expansion index from normalized ranks of inferred template counts within each repertoire. A later analysis computed generation probabilities with a VDJ recombination model fitted to out-of-frame rearrangements, and checked the results against IGoR. Hypergeometric tests were used in a later analysis to score TCR-TCR, TCR-HLA and TCR-CMV co-occurrence, with a repertoire-size bias correction applied to the TCR pairs. False discovery rates were estimated in a later analysis by permuting HLA or CMV assignments 20 times. A later analysis grouped co-occurring TCRs with DBSCAN, adding TCRdist sequence similarity when clustering within HLA-allele-positive subsets. For co-occurrence clustering, repertoires with fewer than 30,000 or more than 120,000 public chains were excluded, along with four to six repertoires with anomalous nucleotide sharing. Entries here come from immuneACCESS through TCRdb and include only in-frame sequences with V and J called. Some clones fail to appear in such tables; in the studies checked, an unresolved V gene covers under half of the shortfall, and the cause of the remainder is unknown. The V and J calls and the clone size are those of that table, but D and trimming were determined from the DNA. The sample data list 180,000 or so clones, and 76% of these were observed just once. Under 2% of the sample rests with the top ten.

The cohort consisted of 666 healthy bone marrow donors. Cohort members were all nominally healthy when sampled, although unrecorded immune exposures were likely present. The donor was CMV seronegative and was included in the group of hundreds of seronegative cohort members. Each donor provided a peripheral blood sample, and peripheral blood mononuclear cells were used for TCR beta sequencing. The Qiagen DNeasy Blood Extraction Kit was used to extract genomic DNA from the blood cell samples. The record originates from a study of cytomegalovirus exposure and HLA in healthy donors listed by TCRdb under 2017. Looking at the study overall: According to an earlier analysis of 587 of the donors, about 180 million T cells yielded 117 million unique TCR beta sequences and less than 300 Gb of sequence data. About 280 gigabases of sequencing data and roughly 80 million unique TCR sequences made up an early release that covered roughly 670 HLA-typed donors. Of the roughly 400 genotyped donors, 81% were placed in the genetic ancestry cluster associated with self-reported Caucasian donors. The study was designed to test whether signatures of past pathogen exposure could be identified by cataloging public T cell receptors. The study used immunosequencing to profile the T cell repertoires of about 670 subjects and linked those repertoires to cytomegalovirus serostatus. In addition to the first cohort of 666 subjects, a separate validation cohort of 120 different subjects was used. To predict cytomegalovirus infection status, the study combined high-throughput TCR immunosequencing, statistical association of individual TCRs with disease status, and machine learning. To study patterns of TCR occurrence, a later analysis re-analyzed previously published TCR beta repertoires from just over 650 donors and added high-resolution HLA genotyping. Rather than drawing on any new phenotypic data, the later analysis identified candidate immune exposures from TCR beta sequences and the way those sequences occurred across donors. An earlier analysis of roughly 580 of the donors used high-throughput TCR beta sequencing to judge whether each TCR beta V gene segment behaved as functional or pseudogenic. Donor age, sex, ethnicity and CMV serostatus were collected together with the repertoire data. Genome-wide SNP genotypes for about 65% of the roughly 670 donors were used in a later genetic analysis, which treated that subset as a discovery cohort. All discovery cohort repertoires had been generated on a single sequencing platform. Both class I and class II loci were covered by HLA typing, at four-digit resolution. Typing coverage differed by locus: A, B, C, DRB1 and DQB1 were typed in roughly 620-630 donors, DQA1 in about 500, DPA1 in 606, and DPB1 in roughly 470. Roughly five DR-DQ haplotypes were treated as single units for association and clustering because of strong linkage in the cohort. Among 398 genotyped donors of the cohort, an average of roughly 230,000 unique TCR beta nucleotide sequences was sequenced per donor, of which 15% to 20% were non-productive.

CDR1 and CDR2, per the germline V gene, are MDHEN and SYDVKM. The CDR3 runs 12 amino acids, cysteine and phenylalanine included. Here the CDR3 DNA is all that survives: 36 bases in frame from base 1. V and J are trimmed by 10 bases and 5 bases, and the gene matches miss 7 bases of the junction. The study at large found these results: A further reported finding was that TCR beta sequences accurately predicted the HLA-A and HLA-B alleles for most subjects in the first cohort. Because counts were too low, roughly 18 rarely observed V segments, including chromosome 9 orphons, were left out of the earlier analysis of about 620 of the donors. A later analysis reported that several top co-occurrence clusters appeared linked to parvovirus B19, influenza, CMV and Epstein-Barr virus. In the study, 164 TCR beta chains were listed as associated with cytomegalovirus. Most TCR sequences were seen in very few donors, while some public TCRs were found in many individuals. Sequencing depth was assumed to be roughly uniform across donors in the presence/absence analyses, though that assumption may not hold. When HLA alleles, especially DR and DQ, strongly co-occurred, attributing TCR associations to individual alleles was difficult. At a false discovery rate of 0.05, a later analysis linked under 20,000 TCR beta sequences to specific HLA alleles. The classifier was reported to diagnose cytomegalovirus status with high specificity and sensitivity in both the original and validation cohorts. Correlated functional status among segregating V segments might be attributable to linkage disequilibrium, but an unknown experimental factor could not be ruled out. The sequencing pipeline was judged likely to have produced a cluster of highly shared sequence variants as a technical artifact. HLA typing was unavailable for some donors at each locus, so association tests used only the typed subset. In a later analysis, HLA-associated TCR beta chains showed more clonal expansion and lower generation probabilities than non-associated chains that were equally common. In an earlier analysis of around 500 of the donors, most TCR beta V segments appeared in productive rearrangements about 90% or about 30% of the time, broadly matching IMGT annotations. V-gene and J-gene trimming of TCR beta chains was associated with a missense DCLRE1C variant in a later genetic analysis, and the association was replicated in an independent cohort. In a later analysis, TCR association rates were found to vary across HLA loci, with the most associated TCRs seen for DRB1 alleles and the fewest for HLA-C alleles. CMV serostatus was the only immune exposure information available for the cohort. According to the authors, the approach could potentially be generalized to other disease states and immunological phenotypes. In a later analysis, most CMV-associated TCR beta chains were found to appear HLA-restricted, with HLA associations seemingly driven largely by CMV exposure. Compared with the roughly 700-donor mean, donors in an Asian-associated ancestry cluster had fewer N-insertions in productive TCRs, according to a later genetic analysis. Only TCR beta chains were sequenced in this cohort, and the absence of alpha or paired-chain data limited detectable features. In vitro tests confirmed that a few of the cytomegalovirus-associated TCR beta chains recognize cytomegalovirus antigens. The 87-base-pair reads could not distinguish some IMGT-functional V segments, including TRBV6-2 and TRBV6-3, so those segments were excluded.

The TCR sequence derives from a man in his late teens or twenties in good health and CMV-seronegative. The sequenced sample consisted of PBMCs. Recombination connected TRBV28 to TRBJ2-5; 7 bases in between match TRBD1. For the CDR3, the sequence is CATTTGVETQYF. The bases read TGTGCCACCACAACAGGGGTGGAGACCCAGTACTTC.